One and the same sample provided the 13 T cell receptor beta chains below, sequenced in a study of tumor and adjacent non-tumor tissue in lung cancer (dated by TCRdb to between 2017 and 2018). Bulk unsorted tissue served as the source for RNA extraction, and RNA quality was assessed using a NanoDrop ND-1000 and an Agilent 2100. Normal lung samples were distant non-tumor tissue taken more than 3 cm from the tumor edge. Library preparation employed multiplex PCR. The sample was run on an Illumina HiSeq 2500. TCRbeta libraries were constructed through three rounds of nested PCR with primers (Table S4) according to protocols modified from ARM-PCR. TCRdb's own reprocessing of the public reads used fastp at Q25 and MiXCR and kept productive beta chains. Identical CDR3 protein sequences are pooled into one entry, listed with their most common genes and DNA. Recorded for this sample are fewer than 100,000 distinct CDR3 sequences; around 80% of them occurred a single time. Jointly, the top ten make up about a fifth of the sample.

Input material: distant non-tumor lung tissue. Receptors originate from a woman between 45 and 60 years old with non-small cell lung cancer.

This clonotype was observed a single time. This CDR3 is CASSNFGTAKQESEYF. For the CDR3, the DNA is TGCGCCAGCAGCAATTTCGGGACGGCGAAACAAGAGTCCGAATACTTC. The chain employs TRBV5-1 and TRBJ2-5; D is perhaps TRBD1 or TRBD2 (5 bases each). CDR3 length equals 16 residues. The V end lost 4 bases, the J end lost 14 bases, and 30 bases lay between the germline ends. CDR1 is SGHRS and CDR2 is YFSETQ in the germline V gene. Combining the CDR3 with reference TRBV5-1 and TRBJ2-5 gives the whole variable domain KAGVTQTPRYLIKTRGQQVTLSCSPISGHRSVSWYQQTPGQGLQFLFEYFSETQRNKGNFPGRFSGRQFSNSRSEMNVSTLELGDSALYLCASSNFGTAKQESEYFGPGTRLLVL.

The chain recombines TRBV7-9 with TRBJ2-5; TRBD2 matches 8 bases. There are 13 residues in the CDR3. Trimming at V came to 9 bases and at J to 7 bases, leaving 10 bases not matched to a gene. Germline V CDR1 and CDR2: SEHNR, FQNEAQ (reference sequence). The CDR3 coding sequence is TGTGCCAGTCTACTAGCGGCCGTCGGGACCCAGTACTTC. Its translation is CASLLAAVGTQYF.

This chain uses TRBV12-3 or TRBV12-4 with TRBJ2-3, with 9 nucleotides matching TRBD2. This CDR3 has 13 amino acids. CDR3 residues: CASCAGGGDTQYF. CDR3 nucleotide sequence: TGTGCAAGCTGTGCGGGAGGGGGAGATACGCAGTATTTT.

Worth noting for this clonotype: The junction departs from the called germline gene at one end, perhaps through a read error. This chain connects TRBV10-1 to TRBJ2-2, with a possible D match to TRBD2 (6 bases). This CDR3 is built from 13 residues. Germline V gene data show CDR1 as WNHNN and CDR2 as SYGVQD (reference sequence). CDR3 nucleotide sequence: TGTGCCGGCCGACTAGGGGACACCGGGGAGCTGTTTTTT. Residues: CAGRLGDTGELFF.

Many counts were recorded for this clonotype. The chain recombines TRBV20-1 with TRBJ2-1; TRBD2 aligns across 11 bases. This CDR3 has 14 amino acids. Trimming at V came to 0 bases and at J to 8 bases, leaving 3 bases not matched to a gene. Germline CDR1 and CDR2: DFQATT and SNEGSKA (reference sequence). The CDR3 is CSARDSGGGDEQFF. The CDR3 region has the DNA TGCAGTGCTAGAGATAGCGGGGGGGGGGATGAGCAGTTCTTC.

For this clonotype: One junction end disagrees with the germline gene, perhaps due to a read error. The chain carries TRBV4-1 and TRBJ1-5; no firm D call. This CDR3 spans 15 amino acids. Germline V gene data show CDR1 as MGHRA and CDR2 as YSYEKL. The CDR3 loop is CASIQEGIGSQSQHF. The DNA for the CDR3 is TGCGCCAGCATCCAAGAAGGGATTGGAAGCCAGTCCCAGCATTTT.

As concerns this clonotype: Sequence at one end of the junction differs from germline and may be a read error. The chain is built from TRBV7-2 and TRBJ1-2, with a tentative D call TRBD1 (6 bases). Germline CDR1 is SGHTA and CDR2 is FQGNSA. CDR3 length equals 15 residues. CDR3 in amino acids: CVSSSRQGSYYGYTF. As DNA, the CDR3 is TGTGTCAGCAGCTCTAGGCAGGGGAGTTACTATGGCTACACCTTC.

With respect to this clonotype: One end of the junction varies from germline; a read error may be responsible. The rearrangement links TRBV29-1 to TRBJ1-1; D remains ambiguous. The CDR3 extends over 12 amino acids. Germline-derived CDR1 and CDR2 are SQVTM and ANQGSEA. The CDR3, as DNA: TGCAGTGTTGTCCGGGAGGTGACTGAAGCTTTCTTT. Protein: CSVVREVTEAFF.

The sample holds a few counts of this clonotype. The junction differs from germline at one of its ends, possibly a read error. V usage is TRBV6-5 and J usage is TRBJ2-3; 8 nucleotides agree with TRBD1. The length of the CDR3 is 14 residues. Germline assignment: CDR1 MNHEY and CDR2 SVGAGI. The CDR3 nucleotides are TGTGCCAGTAGTTACGCCAGGGGGCAAGATACGCGGTATTTT. Translation gives CASSYARGQDTRYF.

This clonotype came up many times. The chain employs TRBV27 and TRBJ2-7, with 12 bases that match TRBD1. With 4 bases clipped from V and 6 bases from J, the junction kept 4 bases outside the gene matches. Germline V gene lookup returns CDR1 MNHEY and CDR2 SMNVEV (reference sequence). This CDR3 is 14 amino acids long. The CDR3, as DNA: TGTGCCAGCAGTTCGTGGGACAGGGGGCGCGAGCAGTACTTC. Amino acid sequence: CASSSWDRGREQYF.

This chain links TRBV29-1 with TRBJ2-7, with D unresolved. CDR1 SQVTM and CDR2 ANQGSEA come from the germline V gene. V lost 6 bases to trimming and J lost 5 bases, with 17 bases between them. This CDR3 has 13 amino acids. The CDR3: CSVNGLTEDEQYF. The CDR3 DNA reads TGCAGCGTCAACGGTCTAACGGAAGACGAGCAGTACTTC.

Comment on this clonotype: Because it lacks the conserved phenylalanine or tryptophan at the end, this CDR3 is likely a read error. The DNA is left out, because the CDR3 cannot be placed on it with certainty; the CDR3 is given as TCRdb lists it. The chain is built from TRBV4-1 and TRBJ2-5; TRBD1, the table's D call, was not compared with the DNA. CDR1 is MGHRA, CDR2 YSYEKL, per germline. With termini counted, the CDR3 has 13 amino acids. The CDR3 loop reads CASSHGAQEAHYS.

Regarding this clonotype: The conserved phenylalanine or tryptophan normally closing the CDR3 is absent here, so this likely arose from a read error. The rearrangement joins TRBV4-2 to TRBJ2-7, with D perhaps matching TRBD2 (6 bases). Per germline, CDR1 LGHNA and CDR2 YNFKEQ. The CDR3 totals 15 residues. The CDR3 nucleotides are TGTGTCAGCAGCCAGTTAGGGACTCTGTCATACGAGCAGTACTCC. The encoded protein is CVSSQLGTLSYEQYS.